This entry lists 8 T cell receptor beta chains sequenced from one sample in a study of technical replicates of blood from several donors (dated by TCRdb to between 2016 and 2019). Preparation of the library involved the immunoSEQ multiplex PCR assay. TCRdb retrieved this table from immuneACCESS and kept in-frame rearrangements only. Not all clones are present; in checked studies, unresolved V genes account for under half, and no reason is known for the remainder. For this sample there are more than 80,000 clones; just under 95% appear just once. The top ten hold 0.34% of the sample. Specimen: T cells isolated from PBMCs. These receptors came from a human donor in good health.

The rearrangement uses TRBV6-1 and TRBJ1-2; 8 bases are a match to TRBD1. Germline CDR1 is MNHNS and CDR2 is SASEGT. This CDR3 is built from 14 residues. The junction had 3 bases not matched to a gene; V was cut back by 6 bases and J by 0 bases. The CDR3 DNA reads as TGTGCCAGCAGGAGGGGACAGGCTAACTATGGCTACACCTTC. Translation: CASRRGQANYGYTF.

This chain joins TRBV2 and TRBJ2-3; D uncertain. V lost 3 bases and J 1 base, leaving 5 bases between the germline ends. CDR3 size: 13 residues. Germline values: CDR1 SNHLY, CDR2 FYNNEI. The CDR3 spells CASSDQGTDTQYF. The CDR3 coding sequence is TGTGCCAGCAGTGACCAGGGCACAGATACGCAGTATTTT.

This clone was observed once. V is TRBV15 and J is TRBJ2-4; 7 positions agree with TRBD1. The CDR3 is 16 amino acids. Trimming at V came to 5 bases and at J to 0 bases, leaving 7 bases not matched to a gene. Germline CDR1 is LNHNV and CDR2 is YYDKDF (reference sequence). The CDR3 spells CATSGSTGKAKNIQYF. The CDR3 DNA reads TGTGCCACCAGCGGTTCGACAGGGAAAGCCAAAAACATTCAGTACTTC.

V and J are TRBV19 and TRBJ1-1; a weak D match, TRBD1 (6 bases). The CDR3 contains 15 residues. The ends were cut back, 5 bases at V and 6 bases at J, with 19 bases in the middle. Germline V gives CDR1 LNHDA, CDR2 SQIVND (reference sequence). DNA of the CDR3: TGTGCCAGTAGTCGAGCCCCAGGGGTTGGGCCTGAAGCTTTCTTT. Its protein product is CASSRAPGVGPEAFF.

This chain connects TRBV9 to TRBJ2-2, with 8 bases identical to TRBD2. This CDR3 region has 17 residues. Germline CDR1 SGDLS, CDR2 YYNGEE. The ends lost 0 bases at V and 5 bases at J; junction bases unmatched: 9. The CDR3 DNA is TGTGCCAGCAGCGTAGCGGGAGCTAGCGGGCCTACCGGGGAGCTGTTTTTT. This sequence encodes CASSVAGASGPTGELFF.

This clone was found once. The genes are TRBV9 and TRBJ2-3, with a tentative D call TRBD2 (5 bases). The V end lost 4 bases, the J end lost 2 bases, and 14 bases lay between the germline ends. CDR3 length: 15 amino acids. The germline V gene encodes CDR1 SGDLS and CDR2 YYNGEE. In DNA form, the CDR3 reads TGTGCCAGCAGCTACGTTGGTAGCGTCACAGATACGCAGTATTTT. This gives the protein CASSYVGSVTDTQYF.

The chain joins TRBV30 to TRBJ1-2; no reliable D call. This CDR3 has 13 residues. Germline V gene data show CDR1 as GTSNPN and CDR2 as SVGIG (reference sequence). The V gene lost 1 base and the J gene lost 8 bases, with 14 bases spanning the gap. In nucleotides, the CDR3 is TGTGCCTGGAGTGCGGTACCACGGAGCGGCTACACCTTC. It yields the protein CAWSAVPRSGYTF.

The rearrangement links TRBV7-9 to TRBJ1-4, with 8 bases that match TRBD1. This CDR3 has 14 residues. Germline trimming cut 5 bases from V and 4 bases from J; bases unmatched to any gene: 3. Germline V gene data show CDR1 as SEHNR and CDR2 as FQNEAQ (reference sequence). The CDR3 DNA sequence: TGTGCCAGCAGCGATACAGGGGGTAATGAAAAACTGTTTTTT. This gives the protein CASSDTGGNEKLFF.